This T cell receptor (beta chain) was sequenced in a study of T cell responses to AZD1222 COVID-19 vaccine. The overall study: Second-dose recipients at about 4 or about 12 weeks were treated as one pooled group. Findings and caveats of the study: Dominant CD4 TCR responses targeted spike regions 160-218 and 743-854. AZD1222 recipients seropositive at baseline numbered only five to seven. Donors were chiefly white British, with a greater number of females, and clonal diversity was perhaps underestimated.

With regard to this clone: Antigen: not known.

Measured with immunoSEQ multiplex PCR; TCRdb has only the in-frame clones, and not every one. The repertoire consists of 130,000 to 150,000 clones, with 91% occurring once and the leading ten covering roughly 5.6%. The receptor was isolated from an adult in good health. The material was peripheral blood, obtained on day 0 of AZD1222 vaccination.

Here the CDR3 reads CASSLPLAGGEQFF. DNA for the CDR3: TGTGCCAGCAGCTTGCCCCTAGCGGGGGGTGAGCAGTTCTTC. The rearrangement uses TRBV5-6 and TRBJ2-1, with 11 nucleotides matching TRBD2. Trimming at V came to 1 base and at J to 9 bases, leaving 3 bases not matched to a gene. This CDR3 is built from 14 residues. The germline V gene has CDR1 SGHDT and CDR2 YYEEEE.